The following is a TCR beta chain sequence with its context. Its recognized antigen is unknown. Nothing much larger sits one base from this clone, and base qualities are not available. The sample originates from a study of shared clonotypes between healthy human individuals (dated by TCRdb to about 2020). Looking at the study overall: The cohort comprised a couple of women and a few men aged 18 to 49 years. For each donor, CD4 naive and CD4 memory were each run on three plates, CD8 naive on two plates, and CD8 memory on one plate. To estimate repertoire size and how much clonotype sharing occurs between individuals, the study deeply sequenced the blood TCR repertoires of five healthy adults. Different laboratories and diverse techniques were used to prepare libraries and sequence TCR repertoires, to increase sequencing depth and limit assay-specific biases. Between about 0.85 and 9.5 billion PBMCs per donor were obtained by leukapheresis. Points the paper makes about the study in general: Pairwise subsampling led to the expectation that sequencing depth would affect the degree of clonotype sharing among donors. Sampling was restricted to blood, and TCR repertoires in tissues likely differ from the TCR repertoires found in blood. Across a handful of donors, approximately 5% of naive CD4, approximately 4% of naive CD8, 2% to 2.5% of memory CD4, and about 0.4% of memory CD8 clonotypes were shared. Rarefaction of sorted-subset datasets indicated incomplete sequencing despite the large sequencing depth. Compared with non-shared clonotypes, the clonotypes found in all four sorted-subset donors had higher generation probabilities. Because the study included a small number of donors, the genetic and exposure-history diversity represented was limited. Estimated clonotype richness was generally larger for naive than for memory subsets.

Taken from cysteine to phenylalanine, the CDR3 has 13 residues. Only the CDR3 portion is preserved as DNA: 39 bases, with reading frame beginning at the first base. V is pared back by 2 bases and J by 2 bases, with 6 bases lying between the germline termini. As encoded in the germline V gene, CDR1 is SNHLY while CDR2 is FYNNEI. Donors were healthy HIV-negative adults with no recently reported acute infections or vaccinations. Every donor was a Caucasian adult living in Nashville, Tennessee, USA. CD4+ T cells were enriched by magnetic negative selection, after which naive cells were positively selected on CD45RA and the negative fraction was taken as the memory subset. Blood was collected by leukapheresis, and PBMCs were isolated by Ficoll-Histopaque density gradient centrifugation and then cryopreserved in liquid nitrogen vapor phase. Analytical flow cytometry was used to check the purity and quantity of every magnetically sorted T cell population. Genomic DNA was isolated from each sorted fraction and quantified by UV absorbance on a Nanodrop 2000c.

TCR CDR3 regions were amplified from genomic DNA by multiplex PCR using the deep immunoSEQ assay. Extracted genomic DNA from each cell subset was spread evenly across all wells of several immunoSEQ 96-well plates, with each plate serving as a replicate. Each replicate PCR for sorted subsets received approximately 220 ng genomic DNA, equal to tens of thousands of T cell genomes. Purified libraries were measured with a Qubit 3.0 fluorometer, size-checked on a Bioanalyzer 2100, and measured again with the KAPA Library Quantification kit. Every immunoSEQ 96-well plate was sequenced on a separate single-read 150-cycle Illumina NextSeq 550 flow cell. The original methods were these. Because the immunoSEQ output held only junctional sequences and lacked quality scores, the filtering could not match the filtering applied to full-length reads. To assign V/J genes and CDR3, sequences were annotated using PyIR, a Python wrapper for IgBLAST v1.9, with IMGT germline references. Reads were filtered out if the reads had weak V/J assignments (E-value above 1e-6), no CDR3, stop codons, out-of-frame junctions, or ambiguous translated residues. A V3J clonotype was defined by an identical inferred V gene, J gene, and CDR3 amino acid sequence. Percentage overlap between repertoires was computed as shared unique clonotypes divided by the size of the smaller repertoire. Richness of each repertoire was evaluated using RTK rarefaction, the Chao1 estimator, and Recon v2.1 estimates of unobserved clonotypes. For all TCRbeta clonotypes obtained by the gDNA method from a few donors, generation probabilities were computed with OLGA. TCRdb took over this immuneACCESS table, retaining in-frame rearrangements with V and J assigned. Such tables are incomplete; in checked studies, under half of the missing clones stem from an unresolved V gene, and the remainder is unexplained. V and J calls and clone size are copied from that table; D and trimming were computed from the DNA. The sample table records 1.4 million to 1.5 million clones; over 95% of these occur just once. The ten largest clonotypes hold roughly 1.2% of the sample.

The sequencing input was naive CD4+ T cells sorted from blood. This specimen's cell subset or site label, per the study, means: CD45RA+ positively selected. Recombination joined TRBV2 with TRBJ2-5, with the D segment identity uncertain. The sequence derives from a young man in good health. CDR3 region: CASSEQRQETQYF. The DNA sequence is TGTGCCAGCAGTGAACAGAGACAAGAGACCCAGTACTTC.